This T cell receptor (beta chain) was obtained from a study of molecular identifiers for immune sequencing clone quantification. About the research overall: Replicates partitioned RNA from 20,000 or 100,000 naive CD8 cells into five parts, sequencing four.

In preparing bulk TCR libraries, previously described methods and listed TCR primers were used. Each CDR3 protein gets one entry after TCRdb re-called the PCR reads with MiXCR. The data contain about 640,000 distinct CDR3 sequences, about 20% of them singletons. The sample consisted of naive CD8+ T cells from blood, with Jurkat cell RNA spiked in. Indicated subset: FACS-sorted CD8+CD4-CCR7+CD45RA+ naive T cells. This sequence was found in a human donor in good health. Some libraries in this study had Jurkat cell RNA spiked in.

Here the CDR3 reads CASSVGRAVTGELFF. The CDR3 nucleotides are TGTGCCAGCAGCGTAGGGAGGGCCGTTACCGGGGAGCTGTTTTTT. The chain recombines TRBV9 with TRBJ2-2; TRBD2 is a possible D gene (6 bases). With 0 bases removed from V and 5 bases from J, the gap between germline ends came to 11 bases. This CDR3 contains 15 residues. Germline-derived CDR1 and CDR2 are SGDLS and YYNGEE.